The 23 T cell receptor beta chains below were found in one sample sequenced in a study of CD8+ T cells in alopecia areata. Documented treatment: oral pan-JAK inhibitor, 5-10 mg twice daily. cDNA reverse transcribed from extracted RNA served as the sequencing template. Libraries were prepared by immunoSEQ multiplex PCR; TCRdb keeps only in-frame clonotypes and omits some of them. The sample lists 100,000 or so clones, around 60% occurring once. The sample consisted of CD8+ T cells sorted from blood, taken at approximately week 60, from a patient treated with tofacitinib. Every receptor here comes from a human donor with alopecia areata.

The genes are TRBV9 and TRBJ2-7; weak D call: TRBD1 (6 bases). Germline V gene lookup returns CDR1 SGDLS and CDR2 YYNGEE. The CDR3 consists of 16 residues. The ends were cut back, 0 bases at V and 2 bases at J, with 15 bases in the middle. This CDR3 is CASSVGLQGVPYEQYF. The CDR3 DNA reads as TGTGCCAGCAGCGTAGGCTTACAGGGCGTTCCCTACGAGCAGTACTTC.

The V call is TRBV5-6, the J call TRBJ2-7; a possible D gene is TRBD2 (5 bases). The V gene's germline CDR1 is SGHDT and CDR2 YYEEEE. This CDR3 is 13 amino acids long. V shed 4 bases and J shed 3 bases, with 11 bases lying between them. CDR3 DNA sequence: TGTGCCAGCAGCACCGGACTCAACTACGAGCAGTACTTC. Its translation: CASSTGLNYEQYF. Based on the CDR3 plus reference TRBV5-6 and TRBJ2-7, the full variable domain is DAGVTQSPTHLIKTRGQQVTLRCSPKSGHDTVSWYQQALGQGPQFIFQYYEEEERQRGNFPDRFSGHQFPNYSSELNVNALLLGDSALYLCASSTGLNYEQYFGPGTRLTVT.

CDR3 sequence: CASSPIQGYEQYF. CDR3 DNA sequence: TGTGCCAGCAGCCCAATACAGGGGTACGAGCAGTACTTC. The genes are TRBV7-8 and TRBJ2-7; 7 positions match TRBD1. With 5 bases clipped from V and 4 bases from J, the junction kept 5 bases outside the gene matches. CDR1 and CDR2 (germline): SGHVS, FQNEAQ. This CDR3 has 13 residues.

The chain links TRBV15 to TRBJ2-1; a possible D gene is TRBD2 (7 bases). Trimming removed 5 bases from V and 6 bases from J, with 14 bases in between. The CDR3 extends over 14 amino acids. Germline lookup yields CDR1 LNHNV and CDR2 YYDKDF (reference sequence). Here the CDR3 DNA reads TGTGCCACCAGCCCTCGTGCGGGGGCCAATGAGCAGTTCTTC. This gives the protein CATSPRAGANEQFF.

The rearrangement uses TRBV11-2 and TRBJ2-2; 7 bases map to TRBD1. Germline values: CDR1 SGHAT, CDR2 FQNNGV. With V trimmed by 5 bases and J by 2 bases, 8 bases remained unmatched. The CDR3 loop spans 16 amino acids. In DNA form, the CDR3 reads TGTGCCAGCAGCACCGGGGACAGCAACAACACCGGGGAGCTGTTTTTT. Protein sequence: CASSTGDSNNTGELFF.

The CDR3 spells CASSLVTRALEWQFF. CDR3 DNA: TGTGCCAGCAGCTTAGTTACTCGGGCCTTGGAGTGGCAGTTCTTC. The chain recombines TRBV7-2 with TRBJ2-1; D gene unclear. The CDR3 runs to 15 residues. The germline V and J ends were trimmed by 1 base and 12 bases, with 19 bases remaining between them. Germline V gene sequence: CDR1 SGHTA, CDR2 FQGNSA.

This clone was picked up one time. CDR3 in DNA: TGTGCCTGGACTTCCCGGGGGGCCGTTCTGTTTTTT. The encoded protein is CAWTSRGAVLFF. The J gene is TRBJ2-2, the V gene TRBV30, with a weak D call TRBD2 (7 bases). Trimming left V 4 bases short and J 14 bases short, with 17 bases between. The germline V gene encodes CDR1 GTSNPN and CDR2 SVGIG (reference sequence). The CDR3 loop spans 12 amino acids.

V is TRBV4-1 and J is TRBJ2-2; D gene uncertain. Germline loops: CDR1 MGHRA, CDR2 YSYEKL. Deletions cut 0 bases from V and 9 bases from J, with 5 bases between. The CDR3 has 12 amino acids. Here the CDR3 reads CASSQDSRELFF. The DNA for the CDR3 is TGCGCCAGCAGCCAAGATTCACGGGAGCTGTTTTTT.

The chain has TRBV7-6 and TRBJ2-5; weak D call: TRBD2 (5 bases). CDR3 length: 14 residues. Germline lookup yields CDR1 SGHVS and CDR2 FNYEAQ. Trimming shortened V by 5 bases and J by 1 base, and 11 bases separated the two germline ends. In nucleotides, the CDR3 is TGTGCCAGCAGCCCATACAGCGGCCAAGAGACCCAGTACTTC. It yields the protein CASSPYSGQETQYF. The full variable domain, with the rest looked up from reference TRBV7-6 and TRBJ2-5, is GAGVSQSPRYKVTKRGQDVALRCDPISGHVSLYWYRQALGQGPEFLTYFNYEAQQDKSGLPNDRFSAERPEGSISTLTIQRTEQRDSAMYRCASSPYSGQETQYFGPGTRLLVL.

The chain carries TRBV25-1 and TRBJ2-2; D tentatively fits TRBD1 or TRBD2 (6 bases each). V shed 1 base and J shed 1 base, with 13 bases lying between them. Germline-derived CDR1 and CDR2 are MGHDK and SYGVNS. There are 17 residues in the CDR3. DNA for the CDR3: TGTGCCAGCAGTGAATGGGGGGCCGGGCTGAACACCGGGGAGCTGTTTTTT. It is translated as CASSEWGAGLNTGELFF.

Only a few counts were recorded for this clone. The J gene is TRBJ1-3, the V gene TRBV19; the D is unclear. Germline V gene sequence: CDR1 LNHDA, CDR2 SQIVND (reference sequence). Trimming stripped 3 bases from V and 0 bases from J, with 6 bases between. The CDR3 loop spans 14 amino acids. The CDR3 nucleotides read TGTGCCAGTAGTATCCTGGACTCTGGAAACACCATATATTTT. Residues: CASSILDSGNTIYF.

This chain links TRBV5-6 with TRBJ2-7; D is unresolved. Trimming removed 5 bases from V and 0 bases from J, with 6 bases in between. CDR1 is SGHDT, CDR2 YYEEEE, per germline. The CDR3 has 12 residues. The CDR3 region is CASSRISYEQYF. The CDR3 DNA sequence: TGTGCCAGCAGTCGGATCTCCTACGAGCAGTACTTC. The full variable domain, rest sourced from reference TRBV5-6 and TRBJ2-7, is DAGVTQSPTHLIKTRGQQVTLRCSPKSGHDTVSWYQQALGQGPQFIFQYYEEEERQRGNFPDRFSGHQFPNYSSELNVNALLLGDSALYLCASSRISYEQYFGPGTRLTVT.

The chain has TRBV5-1 and TRBJ1-6; perhaps TRBD1 as D (6 bases). The V end was cut by 8 bases, the J end by 3 bases, with 15 bases between. The length of the CDR3 is 15 residues. CDR1 is SGHRS and CDR2 is YFSETQ in the germline V gene. The CDR3 spells CARIERTDYNSPLHF. As DNA, the CDR3 is TGCGCCAGGATTGAAAGGACAGACTATAATTCACCCCTCCACTTT. The full variable domain, rest sourced from reference TRBV5-1 and TRBJ1-6, is KAGVTQTPRYLIKTRGQQVTLSCSPISGHRSVSWYQQTPGQGLQFLFEYFSETQRNKGNFPGRFSGRQFSNSRSEMNVSTLELGDSALYLCARIERTDYNSPLHFGNGTRLTVT.

The chain carries TRBV29-1 and TRBJ2-5; either TRBD1 or TRBD2 may fit D (6 bases each). Germline-derived CDR1 and CDR2 are SQVTM and ANQGSEA. V lost 6 bases and J 11 bases, leaving 19 bases between the germline ends. This CDR3 spans 12 amino acids. DNA of the CDR3: TGCAGCGTAGACGCGGAGGGGGGAGAGCAGTACTTC. As protein: CSVDAEGGEQYF.

This clone has only one observation. The rearrangement joins TRBV5-6 to TRBJ2-3; either TRBD1 or TRBD2 may supply D (5 bases each). The CDR3 loop spans 14 amino acids. Trimming took off 2 bases at V and 4 bases at J, with 11 bases between the two ends. The germline gives CDR1 SGHDT, CDR2 YYEEEE. The CDR3 is CASSFGEGPDTQYF. DNA of the CDR3: TGTGCCAGCAGCTTTGGTGAGGGACCAGATACGCAGTATTTT.

This rearrangement joins TRBV27 to TRBJ1-2, with D unclear. The CDR3 is made up of 11 amino acids. V shed 7 bases and J shed 8 bases, with 11 bases lying between them. Germline V CDR1 and CDR2: MNHEY, SMNVEV (reference sequence). The chain's CDR3 is CASNPGGGYTF. In DNA, the CDR3 is TGTGCCAGCAATCCAGGCGGGGGCTACACCTTC.

This clone has only one observation. This chain links TRBV2 with TRBJ2-1, with 8 bases identical to TRBD2. This CDR3 has 14 residues. V dropped 6 bases and J dropped 6; count of bases not matched to a gene: 7. Germline values: CDR1 SNHLY, CDR2 FYNNEI. The CDR3 nucleotides are TGTGCCAGCAGCTGGACTAGCCCTCCCAATGAGCAGTTCTTC. Encoded protein: CASSWTSPPNEQFF. Variable domain in full (rest from reference TRBV2 and TRBJ2-1): EPEVTQTPSHQVTQMGQEVILRCVPISNHLYFYWYRQILGQKVEFLVSFYNNEISEKSEIFDDQFSVERPDGSNFTLKIRSTKLEDSAMYFCASSWTSPPNEQFFGPGTRLTVL.

This clone was seen a handful of times. The CDR3 DNA sequence: TGTGCCACCCTACGGACTAGCGGGGGGCCAGGGATCAATGAGCAGTTCTTC. Translating it yields CATLRTSGGPGINEQFF. V gene TRBV15 combines with J gene TRBJ2-1, with 14 bases lining up with TRBD2. From germline, CDR1 is LNHNV and CDR2 YYDKDF (reference sequence). Trimming cost V 8 bases and J 6 bases; bases outside gene matches: 12. The CDR3 totals 17 residues. The full variable domain, with the rest looked up from reference TRBV15 and TRBJ2-1, is DAMVIQNPRYQVTQFGKPVTLSCSQTLNHNVMYWYQQKSSQAPKLLFHYYDKDFNNEADTPDNFQSRRPNTSFCFLDIRSPGLGDTAMYLCATLRTSGGPGINEQFFGPGTRLTVL.

V usage is TRBV7-2 and J usage is TRBJ2-2; the match to TRBD2 covers 13 bases. V lost 3 bases and J lost 4; bases outside the gene matches: 8. Germline assignment: CDR1 SGHTA and CDR2 FQGNSA. The CDR3 has 18 amino acids. Written as DNA, the CDR3 is TGTGCCAGCAGCTTCGTGGGACTAGCGGGGATTTTCACCGGGGAGCTGTTTTTT. Amino acids: CASSFVGLAGIFTGELFF.

The chain is built from TRBV27 and TRBJ2-5; D call uncertain. Germline assignment: CDR1 MNHEY and CDR2 SMNVEV (reference sequence). This CDR3 region has 13 residues. Trimming cost V 4 bases and J 1 base, with 7 bases left between them. The CDR3 sequence is CASSSIPQETQYF. Written as DNA, the CDR3 is TGTGCCAGCAGTTCTATCCCCCAAGAGACCCAGTACTTC.

J is TRBJ1-2 and V is TRBV5-4, with D maybe TRBD1 (5 bases). Deletions cut 0 bases from V and 13 bases from J, with 16 bases between. Germline V gene sequence: CDR1 SGHNT, CDR2 YYREEE (reference sequence). The CDR3 loop spans 13 amino acids. The CDR3 nucleotides read TGTGCCAGCAGCTTGGCGTACGGGGGTTTAGGCACCTTC. As protein: CASSLAYGGLGTF.

V usage is TRBV7-8 and J usage is TRBJ2-5; D possibly uses TRBD1 or TRBD2 (5 bases each). CDR1 and CDR2 from the germline V gene are SGHVS and FQNEAQ. The CDR3 has 15 amino acids. V was pared by 3 bases and J by 5 bases, with 16 bases between. The CDR3 region is CASSFDGTAWETQYF. The CDR3 DNA sequence: TGTGCCAGCAGCTTTGACGGGACGGCTTGGGAGACCCAGTACTTC.

The chain joins TRBV27 to TRBJ1-1; D may be TRBD1 (6 bases). Trimming removed 6 bases at V and 4 bases at J, with 15 bases between. The CDR3 has 14 residues. Germline CDR1 and CDR2: MNHEY and SMNVEV (reference sequence). The DNA of the CDR3 is TGTGCCAGCAGAATACAGGGTTTTGGCACTGAAGCTTTCTTT. The encoded protein is CASRIQGFGTEAFF.